Below are 14 T cell receptor beta chains sequenced from a single sample in a study of cytomegalovirus exposure and HLA in healthy donors (TCRdb year 2017). Library creation used the immunoSEQ multiplex PCR assay. For the multiplex PCR, a mixture combining 60 forward primers for TCR Vbeta segments and 13 reverse primers for TCR Jbeta segments was used. The table comes from immuneACCESS by way of TCRdb, which keeps in-frame sequences with V and J called. Part of the clones is missing from these tables; in studies checked, under half for an unresolved V gene and the rest for unknown reasons. The sample data list 85,000 to 100,000 clones, and 64% of these were observed just once. Under 4% of the sample is taken by the ten largest. Sequenced sample: PBMCs. These receptors originate from a man in his sixties in good health and CMV-seronegative.

The chain combines TRBV19 with TRBJ2-1; D may be TRBD2 (6 bases). Trimming took off 3 bases at V and 3 bases at J, with 12 bases between the two ends. The CDR3 runs 15 residues. Germline CDR1 is LNHDA and CDR2 is SQIVND (reference sequence). The CDR3 loop is CASSILTSLYNEQFF. Written as DNA, the CDR3 is TGTGCCAGTAGTATTTTGACTAGTCTCTACAATGAGCAGTTCTTC.

The V and J genes are TRBV6-5 and TRBJ2-1; TRBD1 is a possible D gene (6 bases). Trimming removed 2 bases at V and 13 bases at J, with 12 bases between. The CDR3 spans 12 residues. The germline CDR1 and CDR2 sequences are MNHEY and SVGAGI. The CDR3 sequence is CASSYTPDSQFF. In DNA form, the CDR3 reads TGTGCCAGCAGTTACACCCCGGACAGCCAGTTCTTC.

The chain combines TRBV20-1 with TRBJ1-5; D unresolved. Looked up from germline, CDR1 is DFQATT and CDR2 is SNEGSKA (reference sequence). CDR3 length: 10 residues. Trimming left V 5 bases short and J 8 bases short, with 7 bases between. This CDR3 reads CSAGLEPQHF. The CDR3 bases are TGCAGTGCTGGTCTAGAGCCCCAGCATTTT.

This clone showed up just once. One end of the junction is discordant with germline, which a read error may explain. This sequence joins TRBV7-7 and TRBJ2-1; D possibly corresponds to TRBD2 (6 bases). Germline CDR1 reads SSHAT; CDR2 reads FNYEAQ (reference sequence). The CDR3 has 12 residues. The DNA of the CDR3 is TGTGCTAGCAGCCGTAGCGGCTCCGAGCAGTTCTTC. Translated: CASSRSGSEQFF.

The chain carries TRBV25-1 and TRBJ2-5, with TRBD2 identical over 12 bases. The CDR3 is made up of 15 amino acids. V gave up 9 bases and J gave up 3 bases; unmatched junction bases: 8. CDR1 MGHDK and CDR2 SYGVNS come from the germline V gene. CDR3 region: CASTTRLAGEETQYF. In DNA form, the CDR3 reads TGTGCCAGTACTACTCGACTAGCGGGAGAAGAGACCCAGTACTTC. Together with reference TRBV25-1 and TRBJ2-5, the CDR3 gives the full variable domain: EADIYQTPRYLVIGTGKKITLECSQTMGHDKMYWYQQDPGMELHLIHYSYGVNSTEKGDLSSESTVSRIRTEHFPLTLESARPSHTSQYLCASTTRLAGEETQYFGPGTRLLVL.

This clone was detected only a few times. The CDR3 DNA is TGTGCCAGCAGCTTGGCCGGTACGGTGAACACCGGGGAGCTGTTTTTT. Translating it yields CASSLAGTVNTGELFF. V gene TRBV5-4 combines with J gene TRBJ2-2, with D uncertain. The ends were cut back, 0 bases at V and 1 base at J, with 10 bases in the middle. Germline V lookup: CDR1 SGHNT, CDR2 YYREEE (reference sequence). The CDR3 sequence is 16 residues long.

The rearrangement uses TRBV14 and TRBJ2-2; perhaps TRBD2 as D (6 bases). V lost 5 bases, J lost 2 bases, and 9 bases lay in between. In germline, CDR1 is SGHDN, CDR2 FVKESK. This CDR3 is 14 amino acids long. CDR3 amino acids: CASSLGLNTGELFF. The DNA of the CDR3 is TGTGCCAGCAGCTTGGGACTTAACACCGGGGAGCTGTTTTTT.

This clone was detected only once. The chain links TRBV30 to TRBJ2-3; 7 nucleotides agree with TRBD2. The CDR3 consists of 14 residues. With V trimmed by 1 base and J by 1 base, 2 bases remained unmatched. Germline CDR1 and CDR2: GTSNPN and SVGIG (reference sequence). The CDR3 bases are TGTGCCTGGAGTGCTAGCGGAGGCACAGATACGCAGTATTTT. Translating it yields CAWSASGGTDTQYF.

The chain joins TRBV7-2 to TRBJ2-3, with 9 bases lining up with TRBD2. After removal of 1 base from V and 11 bases from J, the junction contained 7 bases not matched to a gene. The CDR3 consists of 14 residues. Per the germline V gene, CDR1 is SGHTA and CDR2 is FQGNSA. CDR3 sequence: CASSLDSSGARQYF. The CDR3 nucleotides read TGTGCCAGCAGCTTAGATTCTAGCGGGGCCAGGCAGTATTTT.

The chain employs TRBV9 and TRBJ2-5, with a weak D call TRBD2 (5 bases). V shed 0 bases and J shed 5 bases, with 11 bases lying between them. This CDR3 contains 14 residues. Looked up from germline, CDR1 is SGDLS and CDR2 is YYNGEE. CDR3 residues: CASSVATGSETQYF. The CDR3 DNA reads as TGTGCCAGCAGCGTAGCTACGGGGTCGGAGACCCAGTACTTC.

This chain links TRBV5-4 with TRBJ2-2; 7 bases match TRBD2. Per the germline V gene, CDR1 is SGHNT and CDR2 is YYREEE (reference sequence). The CDR3 contains 11 residues. CDR3 sequence reads: CVGGGTGELFF. CDR3 nucleotide sequence: TGTGTGGGGGGGGGCACCGGGGAGCTGTTTTTT.

The chain joins TRBV5-1 to TRBJ2-7, with 9 bases lining up with TRBD1. V lost 2 bases and J lost 2; bases outside the gene matches: 5. Germline V gene sequence: CDR1 SGHRS, CDR2 YFSETQ. CDR3 length equals 15 residues. The CDR3 is CASSLGDRDTYEQYF. Here the CDR3 DNA reads TGCGCCAGCAGCTTAGGGGACAGGGATACCTACGAGCAGTACTTC.

The chain combines TRBV6-1 with TRBJ1-4; TRBD1 might be the D (5 bases). The CDR3 sequence is 14 residues long. Germline V gene lookup returns CDR1 MNHNS and CDR2 SASEGT. The V gene lost 6 bases and the J gene lost 9 bases, with 17 bases spanning the gap. CDR3 amino acids: CASSPGTSVQKLFF. In DNA form, the CDR3 reads TGTGCCAGCAGCCCCGGGACTTCCGTCCAAAAACTGTTTTTT.

The rearrangement links TRBV7-2 to TRBJ2-2, with 12 bases aligning to TRBD2. Per germline, CDR1 SGHTA and CDR2 FQGNSA. CDR3 length equals 16 residues. V lost 4 bases, J lost 6 bases, and 6 bases stayed unmatched. CDR3 coding DNA: TGTGCCAGCAGCTCGAAGACTAGCGGGGGCCCCGGGGAGCTGTTTTTT. It specifies CASSSKTSGGPGELFF.